These 29 T cell receptor beta chains originate from one sample sequenced in a study of graft-versus-host responses after intestinal transplantation. These receptors are not linked to any known antigen. The repertoire was sequenced with immunoSEQ multiplex PCR; TCRdb's copy has only in-frame clones and lacks some. The sample contains around 84,000 clones, under 85% of which appear only once. The material was unstimulated CD8+ T cells sorted from spleen or lymph node cells, obtained before intestinal transplant. The receptors derive from a human donor who received an intestinal transplant.

A single count supports this clone. V gene TRBV21-1 combines with J gene TRBJ2-6; TRBD1, as called in the table, went unchecked against the DNA. TRBV21-1 is a pseudogene segment. The CDR3 contains 18 residues. The CDR3 loop reads CASSSTGTVPTGANVLTF. The CDR3 nucleotides are TGTGCCAGCAGCAGTACCGGGACAGTACCAACCGGGGCCAACGTCCTGACTTTC.

The J gene is TRBJ1-4, the V gene TRBV7-9; 7 bases line up with TRBD1. This CDR3 comprises 15 residues. Germline loops: CDR1 SEHNR, CDR2 FQNEAQ (reference sequence). V lost 6 bases and J lost 5; bases outside the gene matches: 9. CDR3 in amino acids: CASRLTTGSNEKLFF. The DNA of the CDR3 is TGTGCCAGCAGACTGACGACAGGGAGCAATGAAAAACTGTTTTTT.

The genes are TRBV7-8 and TRBJ2-5, with D tentatively TRBD2 (5 bases). Per germline, CDR1 SGHVS and CDR2 FQNEAQ. The V gene lost 3 bases and the J gene lost 7 bases, with 15 bases spanning the gap. The CDR3 totals 14 residues. As DNA, the CDR3 is TGTGCCAGCAGCTTGTCACTAGAATCTTGGACCCAGTACTTC. It specifies CASSLSLESWTQYF. Full variable domain (missing parts from reference TRBV7-8 and TRBJ2-5): GAGVSQSPRYKVAKRGQDVALRCDPISGHVSLFWYQQALGQGPEFLTYFQNEAQLDKSGLPSDRFFAERPEGSVSTLKIQRTQQEDSAVYLCASSLSLESWTQYFGPGTRLLVL.

The chain has TRBV29-1 and TRBJ2-2; the D is unclear. The V gene lost 5 bases and the J gene lost 8 bases, with 12 bases spanning the gap. Germline V gene lookup returns CDR1 SQVTM and CDR2 ANQGSEA. CDR3 size: 12 residues. The CDR3 DNA reads TGCAGCGTTACAGCCCTGGGGGGGGAGCTGTTTTTT. Its translation: CSVTALGGELFF.

The CDR3 spells CASSNGGDQPQHF. In nucleotides, the CDR3 is TGTGCCAGCTCCAACGGAGGGGACCAGCCCCAGCATTTT. This chain joins TRBV27 and TRBJ1-5; a weak D match, TRBD1 (5 bases). V was pared by 8 bases and J by 7 bases, with 15 bases between. Germline V gives CDR1 MNHEY, CDR2 SMNVEV (reference sequence). The CDR3 covers 13 residues.

This rearrangement joins TRBV11-2 to TRBJ1-6; D may be TRBD1 (6 bases). The CDR3 loop spans 14 amino acids. Germline assignment: CDR1 SGHAT and CDR2 FQNNGV. Trimming cost V 5 bases and J 8 bases, with 13 bases left between them. The CDR3 is CASSPGGSDSPLHF. CDR3 nucleotide sequence: TGTGCCAGCAGCCCGGGGGGCTCGGATTCACCCCTCCACTTT. Using reference TRBV11-2 and TRBJ1-6 for the parts outside the CDR3, the full variable domain is EAGVAQSPRYKIIEKRQSVAFWCNPISGHATLYWYQQILGQGPKLLIQFQNNGVVDDSQLPKDRFSAERLKGVDSTLKIQPAKLEDSAVYLCASSPGGSDSPLHFGNGTRLTVT.

The chain is built from TRBV29-1 and TRBJ1-1; D is possibly TRBD1 (5 bases). This CDR3 contains 11 residues. Germline V gives CDR1 SQVTM, CDR2 ANQGSEA. Trimming left V 5 bases short and J 5 bases short, with 9 bases between. The CDR3 region has the DNA TGCAGCGTTAAGGGGAGAACTGAAGCTTTCTTT. It yields the protein CSVKGRTEAFF.

This clone was detected only a few times. The gene calls are TRBV6-1 and TRBJ2-2, with TRBD1 identical over 8 bases. V shed 5 bases, J shed 4 bases, and the junction held 9 bases outside the gene matches. CDR3 length: 16 residues. CDR1 and CDR2 (germline): MNHNS, SASEGT. The CDR3 is CASSQGQGWGTGELFF. The CDR3 DNA sequence: TGTGCCAGCAGTCAAGGACAGGGTTGGGGCACCGGGGAGCTGTTTTTT.

The V gene is TRBV30, the J gene TRBJ1-1; D is unresolved. V lost 3 bases to trimming and J lost 0 bases, with 5 bases between them. There are 12 residues in the CDR3. Germline V gene data show CDR1 as GTSNPN and CDR2 as SVGIG (reference sequence). CDR3 region: CAWSGLNTEAFF. Written as DNA, the CDR3 is TGTGCCTGGAGCGGGTTGAACACTGAAGCTTTCTTT.

The chain recombines TRBV5-6 with TRBJ2-5; D may be TRBD2 (6 bases). Germline V gene data show CDR1 as SGHDT and CDR2 as YYEEEE. The CDR3 length is 13 residues. Trimming shortened V by 3 bases and J by 2 bases, and 8 bases separated the two germline ends. The CDR3 spells CASSSTSQETQYF. The CDR3, as DNA: TGTGCCAGCAGCTCGACTAGTCAAGAGACCCAGTACTTC.

The chain is built from TRBV7-9 and TRBJ2-5; D is perhaps TRBD1 or TRBD2 (5 bases each). From germline, CDR1 is SEHNR and CDR2 FQNEAQ (reference sequence). The CDR3 runs to 14 residues. Trimming stripped 5 bases from V and 0 bases from J, with 10 bases between. The CDR3 spells CASSPGTYQETQYF. In DNA form, the CDR3 reads TGTGCCAGCAGCCCTGGGACGTACCAAGAGACCCAGTACTTC.

This chain joins TRBV6-1 and TRBJ2-3; TRBD2 is a possible D gene (5 bases). V dropped 2 bases and J dropped 4 bases, with 13 bases sitting between them. The CDR3 length is 15 residues. Germline CDR1 MNHNS, CDR2 SASEGT. The CDR3 DNA reads TGTGCCAGCAGTGAAACCCTGGACTCACCAGATACGCAGTATTTT. Amino acids: CASSETLDSPDTQYF.

The gene calls are TRBV13 and TRBJ2-5; D may correspond to TRBD1 or TRBD2 (5 bases each). The CDR3 totals 14 residues. Germline assignment: CDR1 PRHDT and CDR2 FYEKMQ (reference sequence). V was clipped by 4 bases and J by 3 bases, with 12 bases between them. The chain's CDR3 is CASSSPGTEETQYF. The CDR3 nucleotides are TGTGCCAGCAGCTCCCCCGGGACGGAAGAGACCCAGTACTTC.

The V call is TRBV29-1, the J call TRBJ2-7, with TRBD1 identical over 7 bases. Unmatched junction bases numbered 10, after V lost 0 bases and J lost 5 bases. Germline V CDR1 and CDR2: SQVTM, ANQGSEA. This CDR3 comprises 15 residues. The CDR3 coding sequence is TGCAGCGTTGAAGATTTCACCAGGGGGATGAACGAGCAGTACTTC. It yields the protein CSVEDFTRGMNEQYF.

J is TRBJ1-1 and V is TRBV2, with 8 bases matching TRBD1. The V gene's germline CDR1 is SNHLY and CDR2 FYNNEI. V lost 5 bases to trimming and J lost 1 base; unmatched junction nucleotides: 3. The CDR3 is 14 residues long. In DNA, the CDR3 is TGTGCCAGCAGTCCCGGGACAGGGAACACTGAAGCTTTCTTT. Its protein product is CASSPGTGNTEAFF.

In regard to this clone: One junction end does not reproduce the germline sequence, and a read error may be involved. The chain employs TRBV5-1 and TRBJ2-1; D is unclear. This CDR3 is built from 14 residues. Germline-derived CDR1 and CDR2 are SGHRS and YFSETQ. The CDR3 bases are TGCGCCTGCAGGAGATCCCTCCTCTACAATGAGCAGTTCTTC. Encoded protein: CACRRSLLYNEQFF.

This rearrangement joins TRBV6-5 to TRBJ1-5, with a weak D call TRBD1 (6 bases). Germline-derived CDR1 and CDR2 are MNHEY and SVGAGI. The CDR3 runs 13 residues. V lost 5 bases, J lost 7 bases, and 12 bases lay in between. CDR3 sequence reads: CASSEGEGQPQHF. The CDR3 DNA is TGTGCCAGCAGTGAGGGGGAGGGCCAGCCCCAGCATTTT.

The chain carries TRBV7-9 and TRBJ1-1; the D gene is possibly TRBD1 (5 bases). Trimming cost V 6 bases and J 0 bases, with 11 bases left between them. The CDR3 covers 14 residues. Germline V gene data show CDR1 as SEHNR and CDR2 as FQNEAQ (reference sequence). Here the CDR3 reads CASSRGGLNTEAFF. The CDR3 DNA follows: TGTGCCAGCAGTCGGGGGGGTCTGAACACTGAAGCTTTCTTT. Drawing the rest from reference TRBV7-9 and TRBJ1-1, the complete variable domain is DTGVSQNPRHKITKRGQNVTFRCDPISEHNRLYWYRQTLGQGPEFLTYFQNEAQLEKSRLLSDRFSAERPKGSFSTLEIQRTEQGDSAMYLCASSRGGLNTEAFFGQGTRLTVV.

V and J are TRBV11-2 and TRBJ2-7; 9 nucleotides line up with TRBD2. This CDR3 contains 19 residues. Per germline, CDR1 SGHAT and CDR2 FQNNGV. The trim removed 4 bases at V and 1 base at J, leaving 17 bases unmatched. In DNA, the CDR3 is TGTGCCAGCAGCTCCAAAGGAAGGACTAGCGTAGAGGGATCCTACGAGCAGTACTTC. Its protein product is CASSSKGRTSVEGSYEQYF.

The CDR3 DNA reads TGTGCCAGCAGTTACTCCTCCTACTACGAGCAGTACTTC. Residues: CASSYSSYYEQYF. The genes are TRBV6-5 and TRBJ2-7; D gene uncertain. CDR3 length: 13 amino acids. The V end lost 0 bases, the J end lost 3 bases, and 6 bases lay between the germline ends. CDR1 and CDR2 (germline): MNHEY, SVGAGI.

The genes are TRBV21-1 and TRBJ2-7. TRBV21-1 is labeled a pseudogene. CDR3 length: 14 amino acids. The CDR3: CASSKEGATYEQYF. CDR3 bases: TGTGCCAGCAGCAAAGAAGGCGCAACCTACGAGCAGTACTTC.

CDR3 region: CASSIPGTSLTDTQYF. CDR3 nucleotide sequence: TGTGCCAGTAGTATACCCGGGACTAGTTTGACAGATACGCAGTATTTT. The chain couples TRBV19 to TRBJ2-3; the match to TRBD2 covers 8 bases. In germline, CDR1 is LNHDA, CDR2 SQIVND (reference sequence). The CDR3 consists of 16 residues. The V gene end was trimmed by 2 bases and the J gene end by 3 bases; junction bases not matched to a gene: 7.

V is TRBV11-3 and J is TRBJ2-2; D is unclear. Between the trimmed V and J ends, which lost 0 bases and 0 bases, there was a span of 11 bases. The CDR3 totals 17 residues. Germline CDR1 SGHNT, CDR2 YENEEA. For the CDR3, the DNA is TGTGCCAGCAGCTTAGACTGGCCGGCCACGAACACCGGGGAGCTGTTTTTT. It is translated as CASSLDWPATNTGELFF.

This clone was recorded only once. The chain carries TRBV27 and TRBJ2-7; 9 positions agree with TRBD2. V gave up 4 bases and J gave up 12 bases; unmatched junction bases: 10. This CDR3 is 13 amino acids long. CDR1 is MNHEY, CDR2 SMNVEV, per germline (reference sequence). As DNA, the CDR3 is TGTGCCAGCAGTTATGCTAGCGGGACGGCCGGGTACTTC. Translating gives CASSYASGTAGYF.

This clone was picked up a small number of times. The chain recombines TRBV5-1 with TRBJ2-3; D could derive from TRBD1 or TRBD2 (6 bases each). Germline V gives CDR1 SGHRS, CDR2 YFSETQ. The V end lost 0 bases, the J end lost 1 base, and 9 bases lay between the germline ends. The CDR3 consists of 15 residues. The CDR3 is CASSLVGGGTDTQYF. The CDR3 DNA follows: TGCGCCAGCAGCTTGGTGGGGGGCGGCACAGATACGCAGTATTTT.

J is TRBJ2-7 and V is TRBV6-1, with D hard to call. Germline V gives CDR1 MNHNS, CDR2 SASEGT. The CDR3 length is 11 residues. The V end was cut by 7 bases, the J end by 3 bases, with 7 bases between. The CDR3 DNA reads as TGTGCCAGCATCGTGGGCTACGAGCAGTACTTC. Its translation is CASIVGYEQYF.

The chain employs TRBV7-9 and TRBJ1-2, with unresolved D. Germline-derived CDR1 and CDR2 are SEHNR and FQNEAQ (reference sequence). The CDR3 has 15 amino acids. Trimming removed 1 base from V and 2 bases from J, with 11 bases in between. CDR3 nucleotide sequence: TGTGCCAGCAGCTTAGGACCTACTGCGAACTATGGCTACACCTTC. It yields the protein CASSLGPTANYGYTF.

The chain links TRBV30 to TRBJ1-1; a possible D gene is TRBD1 (6 bases). Looked up from germline, CDR1 is GTSNPN and CDR2 is SVGIG (reference sequence). Trimming removed 5 bases from V and 0 bases from J, with 16 bases in between. The CDR3 is made up of 15 amino acids. Here the CDR3 reads CAWVRTAHLNTEAFF. In nucleotides, the CDR3 is TGTGCCTGGGTCCGGACAGCGCACTTGAACACTGAAGCTTTCTTT.

The chain joins TRBV11-2 to TRBJ2-7; 10 positions match TRBD2. The germline gives CDR1 SGHAT, CDR2 FQNNGV. This CDR3 region has 15 residues. The junction had 9 bases not matched to a gene; V was cut back by 5 bases and J by 5 bases. The CDR3 coding sequence is TGTGCCAGCAGCATACTAGCGGGACCGCCCCACGAGCAGTACTTC. It specifies CASSILAGPPHEQYF. Full variable domain (outside the CDR3, taken from reference TRBV11-2 and TRBJ2-7): EAGVAQSPRYKIIEKRQSVAFWCNPISGHATLYWYQQILGQGPKLLIQFQNNGVVDDSQLPKDRFSAERLKGVDSTLKIQPAKLEDSAVYLCASSILAGPPHEQYFGPGTRLTVT.